One and the same sample provided the 18 T cell receptor beta chains below, sequenced in a study of blood T cell repertoires in COVID-19. The protocol was immunoSEQ multiplex PCR, while the TCRdb copy is restricted to in-frame clones and leaves out a portion. This table holds fewer than 75,000 clones, around 84% found once. Sequencing used peripheral blood. Every receptor here comes from a man over 45 with active COVID-19.

J is TRBJ1-3 and V is TRBV7-3; 9 nucleotides agree with TRBD1. V trimming: 4 bases; J trimming: 4 bases; junction bases outside the gene matches: 5. Germline CDR1 and CDR2: SGHTA and FQGTGA. The CDR3 sequence is 15 residues long. DNA for the CDR3: TGTGCCAGCAGCTCACAGGGGGCTGGAGGAAACACCATATATTTT. As protein: CASSSQGAGGNTIYF.

The chain links TRBV6-2 or TRBV6-3 to TRBJ2-4; 13 nucleotides match TRBD2. CDR1 and CDR2 from the germline V gene are MNHEY and SVGEGT. The ends lost 4 bases at V and 8 bases at J; junction bases unmatched: 8. This CDR3 has 16 residues. The CDR3 DNA is TGTGCCAGCAGTTCCACTGGACTAGCGGGAGCTCACATTCAGTACTTC. It codes for CASSSTGLAGAHIQYF.

DNA for the CDR3: TGTGCCAGCAGCCTTCAGGGACACCCCACGAACACTGAAGCTTTCTTT. It translates to CASSLQGHPTNTEAFF. J is TRBJ1-1 and V is TRBV5-6, with a weak D call TRBD1 (6 bases). Trimming took 4 bases from V and 1 from J, leaving 17 bases between them. There are 16 residues in the CDR3. CDR1 is SGHDT and CDR2 is YYEEEE in the germline V gene.

The chain carries TRBV5-5 and TRBJ1-4, with a possible D match to TRBD1 (5 bases). Germline CDR1 is SGHKS and CDR2 is YYEKEE (reference sequence). The CDR3 extends over 15 amino acids. V was cut by 3 bases and J by 1 base, with 10 bases left in between. The CDR3 region has the DNA TGTGCCAGCAGCTCATTGGGGGGAACTAATGAAAAACTGTTTTTT. It yields the protein CASSSLGGTNEKLFF.

The J gene is TRBJ2-1, the V gene TRBV29-1; the match to TRBD2 covers 9 bases. CDR3 length equals 16 residues. Trimming took 0 bases from V and 8 from J; bases not matched to a gene: 11. CDR1 is SQVTM, CDR2 ANQGSEA, per germline. For the CDR3, the DNA is TGCAGCGTTGAAGATCGTAGCGGGAGATCGAGCGATGAGCAGTTCTTC. Residues: CSVEDRSGRSSDEQFF.

A word on this clone: A read error may produce the germline difference seen at one junction end. CDR3 amino acids: CASSGPFQTPMNTGAFF. In DNA form, the CDR3 reads TGTGCCAGCAGTGGCCCGTTCCAGACTCCAATGAACACTGGAGCTTTCTTT. The chain has TRBV6-1 and TRBJ1-1, with D unclear. CDR3 length equals 17 residues. CDR1 and CDR2 (germline): MNHNS, SASEGT.

To note about this clone: Other DNA sequences of this sample code for an identical CDR3. V usage is TRBV12-3 or TRBV12-4 and J usage is TRBJ2-1; unclear D gene. The CDR3 contains 12 residues. V was trimmed by 2 bases and J by 5 bases, leaving 4 bases between them. The CDR3 here is CASSLRDNEQFF. Here the CDR3 DNA reads TGTGCCAGCAGTTTACGGGACAATGAGCAGTTCTTC.

The chain couples TRBV11-2 to TRBJ2-7; 7 nucleotides align to TRBD1. From germline, CDR1 is SGHAT and CDR2 FQNNGV. This CDR3 has 13 amino acids. The ends lost 5 bases at V and 2 bases at J; junction bases unmatched: 3. In DNA, the CDR3 is TGTGCCAGCAGCCCCGGGACAGCCTACGAGCAGTACGTC. It yields the protein CASSPGTAYEQYV.

This rearrangement joins TRBV11-2 to TRBJ2-3; TRBD2 might be the D (5 bases). Germline V gene sequence: CDR1 SGHAT, CDR2 FQNNGV. This CDR3 contains 16 residues. V lost 4 bases and J lost 2, with 16 bases in between. The CDR3 DNA is TGTGCCAGCAGCTCCCAATCGCGGACTCCCACAGATACGCAGTATTTT. Its protein product is CASSSQSRTPTDTQYF.

This sequence joins TRBV2 and TRBJ2-7; 9 bases fit TRBD1. The junction had 8 bases not matched to a gene; V was cut back by 2 bases and J by 0 bases. In germline, CDR1 is SNHLY, CDR2 FYNNEI. The CDR3 length is 17 residues. CDR3 sequence reads: CASSEHAGQGLSYEQYF. The CDR3 region has the DNA TGTGCCAGCAGTGAACATGCGGGACAGGGCCTCTCCTACGAGCAGTACTTC. Based on the CDR3 plus reference TRBV2 and TRBJ2-7, the full variable domain is EPEVTQTPSHQVTQMGQEVILRCVPISNHLYFYWYRQILGQKVEFLVSFYNNEISEKSEIFDDQFSVERPDGSNFTLKIRSTKLEDSAMYFCASSEHAGQGLSYEQYFGPGTRLTVT.

This chain links TRBV7-8 with TRBJ1-5; TRBD1 matches at 9 bases. Losses at the gene ends were 1 base for V and 1 base for J; bases not matched to a gene: 2. The CDR3 is 16 amino acids. Germline values: CDR1 SGHVS, CDR2 FQNEAQ. The CDR3 DNA reads TGTGCCAGCAGCTTAGAAGGGACAGGGAGCAATCAGCCCCAGCATTTT. Amino acid sequence: CASSLEGTGSNQPQHF.

The rearrangement links TRBV5-5 to TRBJ1-4, with 9 bases matching TRBD1. Losses at the gene ends were 5 bases for V and 11 bases for J; bases not matched to a gene: 7. CDR1 SGHKS and CDR2 YYEKEE come from the germline V gene (reference sequence). The CDR3 contains 13 residues. The CDR3 reads CASSSGTGLKLFF. The CDR3 region has the DNA TGTGCCAGCAGTTCCGGGACAGGGCTCAAACTGTTTTTT.

Only one count was recorded for this clone. The chain joins TRBV6-8 to TRBJ2-3; 7 positions match TRBD1. Germline CDR1 reads MNHGY; CDR2 reads SAAAGT. Trimming at V came to 11 bases and at J to 1 base, leaving 6 bases not matched to a gene. The CDR3 contains 13 residues. CDR3 sequence: CAGPGQRTDTQYF. Written as DNA, the CDR3 is TGTGCCGGACCGGGACAGCGCACAGATACGCAGTATTTT.

CDR3 nucleotide sequence: TGTGCCAGCAGTTACTCTGTACTCTATGGCTACACCTTC. It encodes CASSYSVLYGYTF. The chain carries TRBV6-6 and TRBJ1-2; D ambiguous. This CDR3 spans 13 amino acids. V gave up 0 bases and J gave up 4 bases, with 6 bases separating them. CDR1 and CDR2 from the germline V gene are MNHNY and SVGAGI (reference sequence).

This sequence joins TRBV5-4 and TRBJ2-1; tentatively, D is TRBD2 (6 bases). CDR1 SGHNT and CDR2 YYREEE come from the germline V gene (reference sequence). Trimming took 6 bases from V and 4 from J, leaving 17 bases between them. This CDR3 is 15 amino acids long. CDR3 sequence reads: CASTFAVGGYNEQFF. The CDR3 region has the DNA TGTGCCAGCACCTTCGCAGTCGGGGGATACAATGAGCAGTTCTTC.

This chain joins TRBV6-5 and TRBJ2-7; D gene unclear. Deletions cut 4 bases from V and 5 bases from J, with 18 bases between. CDR3 size: 15 residues. Germline-derived CDR1 and CDR2 are MNHEY and SVGAGI. The DNA for the CDR3 is TGTGCCAGCAGTTTCCACCCGAATGCAAGAGACGAGCAGTACTTC. This codes for CASSFHPNARDEQYF.

V and J are TRBV6-1 and TRBJ1-3, with D maybe TRBD1 (5 bases). Trimming pared 2 bases from V and 0 bases from J, leaving 8 bases between. Germline assignment: CDR1 MNHNS and CDR2 SASEGT. The CDR3 is 15 amino acids. The CDR3 sequence: CASSEWGDSGNTIYF. The CDR3 DNA reads TGTGCCAGCAGTGAATGGGGCGACTCTGGAAACACCATATATTTT.

The chain couples TRBV3-1 (or the pseudogene TRBV3-2) to TRBJ2-3, with D possibly TRBD2 on 5 matching bases. The CDR3 spans 14 residues. V was pared by 1 base and J by 0 bases, with 5 bases between. Germline CDR1 is LGHDT and CDR2 is YNNKEL (reference sequence). The CDR3 nucleotides are TGTGCCAGCAGCCAAGGCGGGAGCACAGATACGCAGTATTTT. Its protein is CASSQGGSTDTQYF.